This T cell receptor (beta chain) was recorded in a study of CD8+ T cells in alopecia areata. Notes on the study in general: Elevated clonality characterized lesional scalp relative to normal scalp, particularly in alopecia totalis/universalis. Resident alphabeta T-cell populations of normal skin are likewise subject to sequencing in scalp samples.

Trimming removed 6 bases from V and 1 base from J, with 9 bases in between. The CDR3 has 13 residues. CDR1 is MNHEY, CDR2 SMNVEV, per germline (reference sequence). RNA extraction was followed by reverse transcription into cDNA, which acted as the sequencing template. The protocol was immunoSEQ multiplex PCR, while the TCRdb copy is restricted to in-frame clones and leaves out a portion. The sample records 110,000 to 150,000 clones, around 60% being singletons. Points on this clone: What it binds is unknown.

V gene TRBV27 combines with J gene TRBJ1-1; possibly TRBD1 for D (6 bases). The sequenced sample was CD4+ T cells sorted from blood, obtained at week 0. The TCR originated in a human donor with alopecia areata. CDR3 loop: CASSVGQNTEAFF. The CDR3, as DNA: TGTGCCAGCAGCGTGGGACAGAACACTGAAGCTTTCTTT.